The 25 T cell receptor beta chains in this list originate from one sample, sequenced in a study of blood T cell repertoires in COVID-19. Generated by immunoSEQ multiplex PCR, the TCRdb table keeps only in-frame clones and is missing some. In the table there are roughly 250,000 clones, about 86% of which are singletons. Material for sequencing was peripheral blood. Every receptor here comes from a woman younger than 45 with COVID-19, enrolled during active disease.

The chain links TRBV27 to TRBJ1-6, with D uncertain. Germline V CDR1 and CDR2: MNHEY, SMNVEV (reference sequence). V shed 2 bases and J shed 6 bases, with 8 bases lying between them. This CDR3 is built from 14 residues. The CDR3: CASSLRSPNSPLHF. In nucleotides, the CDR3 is TGTGCCAGCAGTTTAAGGAGCCCTAATTCACCCCTCCACTTT.

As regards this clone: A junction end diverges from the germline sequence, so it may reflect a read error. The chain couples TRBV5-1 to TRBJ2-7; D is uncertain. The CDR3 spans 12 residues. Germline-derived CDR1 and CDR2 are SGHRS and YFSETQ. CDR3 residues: CASSLPSSEQYF. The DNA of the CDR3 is TGCGCCAGCAGCTTGCCGTCCTCCGAGCAGTACTTC.

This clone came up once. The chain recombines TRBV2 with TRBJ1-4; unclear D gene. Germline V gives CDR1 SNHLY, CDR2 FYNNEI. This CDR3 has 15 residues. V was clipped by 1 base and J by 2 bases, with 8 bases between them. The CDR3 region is CASSEGAATNEKLFF. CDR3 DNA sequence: TGTGCCAGCAGTGAAGGAGCAGCGACTAATGAAAAACTGTTTTTT.

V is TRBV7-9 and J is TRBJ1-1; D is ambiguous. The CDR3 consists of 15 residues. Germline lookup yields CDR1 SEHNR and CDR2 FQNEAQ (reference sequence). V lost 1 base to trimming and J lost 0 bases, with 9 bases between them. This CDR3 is CASSLDGRVNTEAFF. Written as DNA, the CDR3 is TGTGCCAGCAGCTTAGACGGGAGGGTGAACACTGAAGCTTTCTTT.

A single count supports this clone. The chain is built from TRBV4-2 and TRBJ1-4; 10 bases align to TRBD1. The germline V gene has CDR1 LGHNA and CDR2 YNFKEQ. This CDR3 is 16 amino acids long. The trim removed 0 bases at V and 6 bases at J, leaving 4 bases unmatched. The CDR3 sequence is CASSQDLGTGDEKLFF. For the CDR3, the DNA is TGTGCCAGCAGCCAAGATCTCGGGACAGGGGATGAAAAACTGTTTTTT.

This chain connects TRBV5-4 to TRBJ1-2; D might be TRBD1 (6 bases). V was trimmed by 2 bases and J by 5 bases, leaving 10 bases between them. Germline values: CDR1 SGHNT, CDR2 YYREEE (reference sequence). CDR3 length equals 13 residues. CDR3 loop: CASSFGTTYGYTF. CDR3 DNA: TGTGCCAGCAGCTTCGGGACAACGTATGGCTACACCTTC.

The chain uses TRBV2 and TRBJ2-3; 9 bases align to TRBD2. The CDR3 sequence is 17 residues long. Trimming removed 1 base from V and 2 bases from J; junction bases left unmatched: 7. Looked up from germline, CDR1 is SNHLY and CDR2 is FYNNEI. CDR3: CASSEDRRGGATDTQYF. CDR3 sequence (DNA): TGTGCCAGCAGTGAAGATCGGCGGGGGGGCGCCACAGATACGCAGTATTTT.

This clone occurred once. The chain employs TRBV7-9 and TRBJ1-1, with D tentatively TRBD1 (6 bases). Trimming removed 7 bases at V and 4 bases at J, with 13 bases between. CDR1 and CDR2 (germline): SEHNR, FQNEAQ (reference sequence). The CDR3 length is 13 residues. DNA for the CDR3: TGTGCCAGCACCGGACAGTTAGGCACTGAAGCTTTCTTT. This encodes CASTGQLGTEAFF.

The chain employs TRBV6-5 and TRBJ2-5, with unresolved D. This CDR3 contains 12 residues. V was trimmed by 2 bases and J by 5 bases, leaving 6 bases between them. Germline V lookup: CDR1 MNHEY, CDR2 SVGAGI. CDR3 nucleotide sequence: TGTGCCAGCAGTTACCAGTCGGAGACCCAGTACTTC. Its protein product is CASSYQSETQYF.

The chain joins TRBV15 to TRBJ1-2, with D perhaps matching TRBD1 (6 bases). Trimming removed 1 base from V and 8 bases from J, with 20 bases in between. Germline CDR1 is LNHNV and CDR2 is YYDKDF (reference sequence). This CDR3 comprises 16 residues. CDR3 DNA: TGTGCCACCAGCAGAGTAACACAGGGCTCAGATAAAGGCTACACCTTC. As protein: CATSRVTQGSDKGYTF.

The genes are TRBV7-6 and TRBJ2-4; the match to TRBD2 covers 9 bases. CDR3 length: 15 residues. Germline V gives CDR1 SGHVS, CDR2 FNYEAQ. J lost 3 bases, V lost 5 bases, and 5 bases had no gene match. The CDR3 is CASSPSTSGKNIQYF. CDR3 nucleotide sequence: TGTGCCAGCAGCCCCTCGACTAGCGGCAAAAACATTCAGTACTTC.

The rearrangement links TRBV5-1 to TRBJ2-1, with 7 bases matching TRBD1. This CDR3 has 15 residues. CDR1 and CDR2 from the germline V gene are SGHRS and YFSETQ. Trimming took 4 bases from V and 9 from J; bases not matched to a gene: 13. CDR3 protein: CASSQYEGALGEQFF. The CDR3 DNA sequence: TGCGCCAGCAGCCAATATGAGGGGGCATTGGGTGAGCAGTTCTTC.

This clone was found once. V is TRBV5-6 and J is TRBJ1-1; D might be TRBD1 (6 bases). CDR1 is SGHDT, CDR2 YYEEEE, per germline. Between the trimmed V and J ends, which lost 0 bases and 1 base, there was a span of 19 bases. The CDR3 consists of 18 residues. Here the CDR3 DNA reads TGTGCCAGCAGCTTGGCCGTCGGCTCGGGACATACGAACACTGAAGCTTTCTTT. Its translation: CASSLAVGSGHTNTEAFF.

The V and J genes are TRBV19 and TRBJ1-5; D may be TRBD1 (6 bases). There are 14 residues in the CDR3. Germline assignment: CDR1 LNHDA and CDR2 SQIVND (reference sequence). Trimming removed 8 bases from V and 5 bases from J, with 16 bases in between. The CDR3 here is CASANRVFHQPQHF. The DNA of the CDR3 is TGTGCCAGTGCGAACAGGGTTTTCCATCAGCCCCAGCATTTT.

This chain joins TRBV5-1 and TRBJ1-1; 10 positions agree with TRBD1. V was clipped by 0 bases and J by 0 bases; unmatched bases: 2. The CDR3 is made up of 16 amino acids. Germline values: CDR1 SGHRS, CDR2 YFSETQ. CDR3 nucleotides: TGCGCCAGCAGCTTGGGACAGGGGGCGATGAACACTGAAGCTTTCTTT. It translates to CASSLGQGAMNTEAFF.

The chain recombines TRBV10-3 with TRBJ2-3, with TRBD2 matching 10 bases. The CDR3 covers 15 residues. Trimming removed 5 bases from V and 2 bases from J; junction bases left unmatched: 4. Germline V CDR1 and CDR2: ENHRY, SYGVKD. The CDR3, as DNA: TGTGCCATCAGTCAACTAGCGGGGTCCACAGATACGCAGTATTTT. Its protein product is CAISQLAGSTDTQYF.

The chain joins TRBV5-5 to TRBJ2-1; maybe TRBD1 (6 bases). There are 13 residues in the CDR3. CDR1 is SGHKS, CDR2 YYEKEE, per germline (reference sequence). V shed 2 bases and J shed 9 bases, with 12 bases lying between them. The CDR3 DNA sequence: TGTGCCAGCAGCTTTCACAGGGACGGTGAGCAGTTCTTC. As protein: CASSFHRDGEQFF.

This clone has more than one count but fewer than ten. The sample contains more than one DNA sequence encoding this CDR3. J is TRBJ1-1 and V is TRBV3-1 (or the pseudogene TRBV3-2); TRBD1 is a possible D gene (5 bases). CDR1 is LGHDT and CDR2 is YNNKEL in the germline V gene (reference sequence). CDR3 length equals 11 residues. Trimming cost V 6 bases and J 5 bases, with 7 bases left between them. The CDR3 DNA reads TGTGCCAGCAGGGGGGGGACTGAAGCTTTCTTT. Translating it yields CASRGGTEAFF.

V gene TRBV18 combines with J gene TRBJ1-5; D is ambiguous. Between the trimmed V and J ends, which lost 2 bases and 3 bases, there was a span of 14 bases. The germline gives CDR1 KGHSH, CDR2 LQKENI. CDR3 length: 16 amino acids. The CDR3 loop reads CASSPGRIGDNQPQHF. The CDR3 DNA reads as TGTGCCAGCTCACCAGGGCGGATCGGGGACAATCAGCCCCAGCATTTT.

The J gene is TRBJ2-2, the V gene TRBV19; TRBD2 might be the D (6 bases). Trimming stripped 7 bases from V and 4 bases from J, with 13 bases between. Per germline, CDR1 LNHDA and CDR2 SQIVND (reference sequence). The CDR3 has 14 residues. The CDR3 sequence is CASTLSGFTGELFF. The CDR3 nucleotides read TGTGCCAGTACCCTTAGCGGTTTCACCGGGGAGCTGTTTTTT.

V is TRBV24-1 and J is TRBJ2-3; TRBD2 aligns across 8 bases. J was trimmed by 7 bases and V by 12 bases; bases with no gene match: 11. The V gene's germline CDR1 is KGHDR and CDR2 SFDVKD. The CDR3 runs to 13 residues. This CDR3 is CALSMAGGHTQYF. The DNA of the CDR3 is TGTGCCTTGAGTATGGCGGGGGGACATACGCAGTATTTT.

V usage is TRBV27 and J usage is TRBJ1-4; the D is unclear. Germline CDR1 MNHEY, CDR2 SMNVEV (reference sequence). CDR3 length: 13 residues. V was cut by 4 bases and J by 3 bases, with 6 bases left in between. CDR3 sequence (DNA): TGTGCCAGCAGTTCCCCATCTAATGAAAAACTGTTTTTT. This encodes CASSSPSNEKLFF. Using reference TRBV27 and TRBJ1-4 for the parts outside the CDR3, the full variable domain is EAQVTQNPRYLITVTGKKLTVTCSQNMNHEYMSWYRQDPGLGLRQIYYSMNVEVTDKGDVPEGYKVSRKEKRNFPLILESPSPNQTSLYFCASSSPSNEKLFFGSGTQLSVL.

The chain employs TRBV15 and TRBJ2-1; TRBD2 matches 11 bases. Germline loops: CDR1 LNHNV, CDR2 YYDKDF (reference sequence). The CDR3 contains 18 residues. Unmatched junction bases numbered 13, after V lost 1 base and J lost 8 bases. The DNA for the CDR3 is TGTGCCACCAGCAGAGGTGGGAGAGGTAGCGGGGGGGATTATGAGCAGTTCTTC. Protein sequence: CATSRGGRGSGGDYEQFF.

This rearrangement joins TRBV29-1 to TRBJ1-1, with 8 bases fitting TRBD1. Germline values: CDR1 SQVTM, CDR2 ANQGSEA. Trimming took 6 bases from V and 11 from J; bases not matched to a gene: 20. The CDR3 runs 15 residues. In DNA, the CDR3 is TGCAGCGTCGACACCAAGGGGACAGGCGCGAGCGGGGCTTTCTTT. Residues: CSVDTKGTGASGAFF. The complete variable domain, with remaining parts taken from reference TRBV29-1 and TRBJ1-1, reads SAVISQKPSRDICQRGTSLTIQCQVDSQVTMMFWYRQQPGQSLTLIATANQGSEATYESGFVIDKFPISRPNLTFSTLTVSNMSPEDSSIYLCSVDTKGTGASGAFFGQGTRLTVV.

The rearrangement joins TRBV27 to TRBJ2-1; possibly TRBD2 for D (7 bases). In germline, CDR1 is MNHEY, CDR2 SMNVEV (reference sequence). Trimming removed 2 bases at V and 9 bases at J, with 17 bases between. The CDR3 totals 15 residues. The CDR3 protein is CASSLGGGPGGEQFF. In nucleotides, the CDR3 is TGTGCCAGCAGTTTAGGGGGGGGGCCAGGCGGTGAGCAGTTCTTC.